The sequence of this T cell receptor (beta chain) was determined in a study of regulatory T cells in long-lasting Graves disease. Notes on the study in general: Those with persistent disease had in common more public clonotypes (about 2,700) than new patients (more than 900).

CDR3 regions were amplified by Arm-PCR using iRepertoire HTBI primers to build TCR beta libraries. TCRdb passed the multiplex PCR reads through MiXCR, listing each CDR3 protein once. The data hold roughly 490,000 distinct CDR3 sequences, with 22% observed a single time. Of note for this clonotype: As yet, its antigen is unknown.

Time point: persistent/refractory GD, antithyroid drugs over 5 years with positive TRAb. PBMC-derived RNA was used for the TCR library. EDTA tubes received approximately 10 milliliters of drawn peripheral blood. This CDR3 contains 15 residues. The V end lost 0 bases, the J end lost 0 bases, and 11 bases lay between the germline ends. In germline, CDR1 is GTSNPN, CDR2 SVGIG (reference sequence). The source of this sequence is a female donor with Graves disease. The chain joins TRBV30 to TRBJ1-2; D gene uncertain. This material consisted of peripheral blood mononuclear cells (PBMCs), taken when the disease was refractory, from a patient treated with antithyroid drugs. This chain's CDR3 is CAWSVFFRANYGYTF. DNA for the CDR3: TGTGCCTGGAGTGTATTTTTCAGAGCTAACTATGGCTACACCTTC.